The 26 T cell receptor beta chains given below trace back to one sample, sequenced in a study of graft-versus-host responses after intestinal transplantation. TCRdb's copy holds only in-frame clones and misses some; the assay was immunoSEQ multiplex PCR. The repertoire holds approximately 19,000 clones, with roughly 80% as singletons. The source material was PBMCs, sampled 14 days after transplant. The receptor source for this set is a human patient who received an intestinal transplant, so some T cells may come from the graft donor.

Concerning this clone: This sample also contains other DNA sequences that code for the same CDR3. The chain recombines TRBV7-9 with TRBJ2-7; D gene ambiguous. The CDR3 covers 11 residues. Deletions cut 2 bases from V and 4 bases from J, with 3 bases between. Germline V gene sequence: CDR1 SEHNR, CDR2 FQNEAQ (reference sequence). Here the CDR3 reads CASSLNYEQYF. DNA for the CDR3: TGTGCCAGCAGCTTAAATTACGAGCAGTACTTC.

The genes are TRBV14 and TRBJ2-7; TRBD2 aligns across 9 bases. The CDR3 covers 17 residues. Losses at the gene ends were 4 bases for V and 4 bases for J; bases not matched to a gene: 14. Germline V lookup: CDR1 SGHDN, CDR2 FVKESK. The CDR3 nucleotides are TGTGCCAGCAGCCGCCCGGGACTAGCAAAAGGTGTTTACGAGCAGTACTTC. It encodes CASSRPGLAKGVYEQYF.

This sequence joins TRBV2 and TRBJ2-7, with 8 bases fitting TRBD1. This CDR3 has 13 residues. Per the germline V gene, CDR1 is SNHLY and CDR2 is FYNNEI. J was trimmed by 1 base and V by 10 bases; bases with no gene match: 6. In DNA, the CDR3 is TGTGCCACCTTGACAGGGGAGTCCTACGAGCAGTACTTC. This encodes CATLTGESYEQYF.

This chain uses TRBV28 with TRBJ2-5; no reliable D call. V was pared by 4 bases and J by 7 bases, with 10 bases between. Germline V gene lookup returns CDR1 MDHEN and CDR2 SYDVKM. The CDR3 loop spans 12 amino acids. DNA of the CDR3: TGTGCCAGCAGTTCCCCGGCGAGGACCCAGTACTTC. It yields the protein CASSSPARTQYF.

J is TRBJ1-4 and V is TRBV19; no clear D gene. CDR1 is LNHDA and CDR2 is SQIVND in the germline V gene (reference sequence). V lost 4 bases and J lost 3, with 12 bases in between. The CDR3 runs 15 residues. This chain's CDR3 is CASSTAHSPNEKLFF. DNA of the CDR3: TGTGCCAGTAGTACTGCTCACAGCCCTAATGAAAAACTGTTTTTT.

This chain joins TRBV19 and TRBJ2-1, with D perhaps TRBD1 (6 bases). Germline loops: CDR1 LNHDA, CDR2 SQIVND (reference sequence). V was shortened by 5 bases and J by 2 bases, with 16 bases between the two germline ends. The CDR3 is 16 amino acids. The CDR3 bases are TGTGCCAGTAGTCCAGGATCAGGGGTCCCCTACAATGAGCAGTTCTTC. This translates into CASSPGSGVPYNEQFF.

This clone was picked up one time. The chain carries TRBV28 and TRBJ1-2; D gene unclear. The CDR3 runs to 12 residues. Germline assignment: CDR1 MDHEN and CDR2 SYDVKM. Trimming removed 5 bases at V and 5 bases at J, with 9 bases between. As DNA, the CDR3 is TGTGCCAGCAGTCCCGGGGTTTATGGCTACACCTTC. This sequence encodes CASSPGVYGYTF.

This chain links TRBV29-1 with TRBJ2-3; 9 nucleotides line up with TRBD2. CDR1 is SQVTM, CDR2 ANQGSEA, per germline. V dropped 5 bases and J dropped 2; count of bases not matched to a gene: 5. The CDR3 sequence is 14 residues long. DNA for the CDR3: TGCAGCGTTTCGGCTAGCGGGAACACAGATACGCAGTATTTT. Its protein product is CSVSASGNTDTQYF.

V usage is TRBV11-2 and J usage is TRBJ1-1; TRBD1 agrees at 9 bases. CDR1 is SGHAT, CDR2 FQNNGV, per germline. The J segment lost 4 bases and the V segment lost 2 bases, leaving 8 bases of the junction unmatched. There are 16 residues in the CDR3. The CDR3 region is CASSLRVGQGITEAFF. The CDR3 coding sequence is TGTGCCAGCAGCTTAAGGGTGGGACAGGGCATCACTGAAGCTTTCTTT.

CDR3 in amino acids: CSVQDRGSNQPQHF. CDR3 sequence (DNA): TGCAGCGTCCAGGACAGGGGAAGCAATCAGCCCCAGCATTTT. The chain couples TRBV29-1 to TRBJ1-5; 9 bases are a match to TRBD1. The germline gives CDR1 SQVTM, CDR2 ANQGSEA. The V gene end was trimmed by 6 bases and the J gene end by 1 base; junction bases not matched to a gene: 4. The CDR3 is 14 residues long. The entire variable domain, with the rest obtained from reference TRBV29-1 and TRBJ1-5, is as follows: SAVISQKPSRDICQRGTSLTIQCQVDSQVTMMFWYRQQPGQSLTLIATANQGSEATYESGFVIDKFPISRPNLTFSTLTVSNMSPEDSSIYLCSVQDRGSNQPQHFGDGTRLSIL.

The chain combines TRBV6-5 with TRBJ2-3; maybe TRBD1 (5 bases). Between the trimmed V and J ends, which lost 0 bases and 5 bases, there was a span of 9 bases. CDR1 is MNHEY, CDR2 SVGAGI, per germline. The CDR3 covers 14 residues. CDR3 nucleotide sequence: TGTGCCAGCAGTTACTCGTCAGGGAAAGATACGCAGTATTTT. As protein: CASSYSSGKDTQYF.

The rearrangement links TRBV28 to TRBJ2-3, with TRBD2 identical over 10 bases. From germline, CDR1 is MDHEN and CDR2 SYDVKM. There are 20 residues in the CDR3. V was pared by 2 bases and J by 4 bases, with 18 bases of the junction left unmatched. In nucleotides, the CDR3 is TGTGCCAGCAGTTTAGGGGACCCGCCTAGCGGGAGAGAGTTCGCAGATACGCAGTATTTT. It specifies CASSLGDPPSGREFADTQYF.

The chain employs TRBV7-9 and TRBJ1-4; tentatively, D is TRBD1 (6 bases). This CDR3 has 16 amino acids. Germline V gene sequence: CDR1 SEHNR, CDR2 FQNEAQ (reference sequence). Trimming stripped 3 bases from V and 4 bases from J, with 15 bases between. CDR3: CASSFRTVDGNEKLFF. The CDR3, as DNA: TGTGCCAGCAGCTTTAGGACAGTGGACGGTAATGAAAAACTGTTTTTT. The variable domain in full, completed from reference TRBV7-9 and TRBJ1-4, reads DTGVSQNPRHKITKRGQNVTFRCDPISEHNRLYWYRQTLGQGPEFLTYFQNEAQLEKSRLLSDRFSAERPKGSFSTLEIQRTEQGDSAMYLCASSFRTVDGNEKLFFGSGTQLSVL.

The DNA for the CDR3 is TGCGCCAGCAGCTTGAGCGGCGGGGGAGGCTACGAGCAGTACTTC. Protein sequence: CASSLSGGGGYEQYF. V usage is TRBV5-1 and J usage is TRBJ2-5; TRBD2 matches at 7 bases. The J call is in doubt because the DNA end fits TRBJ2-7 better. Germline V gene data show CDR1 as SGHRS and CDR2 as YFSETQ. The CDR3 loop spans 15 amino acids.

Only one count was recorded for this clone. DNA of the CDR3: TGTGCCAGCAGTTCCAACGGACTGGCTGGAAACACCATATATTTT. Translation: CASSSNGLAGNTIYF. This chain connects TRBV6-1 to TRBJ1-3; no definite D call. Trimming left V 5 bases short and J 2 bases short, with 13 bases between. This CDR3 comprises 15 residues. The germline CDR1 and CDR2 sequences are MNHNS and SASEGT.

The V and J genes are TRBV2 and TRBJ2-7; TRBD1 agrees at 7 bases. In germline, CDR1 is SNHLY, CDR2 FYNNEI. This CDR3 has 12 residues. Trimming at V came to 6 bases and at J to 4 bases, leaving 3 bases not matched to a gene. CDR3: CASRTGFYEQYF. The CDR3 DNA reads as TGTGCCAGCAGGACAGGGTTTTACGAGCAGTACTTC.

This chain connects TRBV6-5 to TRBJ2-1; D is undetermined. Trimming removed 6 bases from V and 8 bases from J, with 20 bases in between. CDR1 is MNHEY and CDR2 is SVGAGI in the germline V gene. The CDR3 contains 15 residues. The CDR3 loop reads CASSSDSASMHEQFF. For the CDR3, the DNA is TGTGCCAGCAGCTCCGACTCGGCGTCTATGCATGAGCAGTTCTTC.

The V and J genes are TRBV29-1 and TRBJ2-2; 10 bases align to TRBD1. The V gene end was trimmed by 1 base and the J gene end by 6 bases; junction bases not matched to a gene: 2. CDR1 and CDR2 (germline): SQVTM, ANQGSEA. CDR3 size: 14 residues. CDR3 region: CSVEGDRGPGELFF. CDR3 coding DNA: TGCAGCGTTGAAGGGGACAGGGGTCCCGGGGAGCTGTTTTTT.

The chain uses TRBV7-2 and TRBJ2-7; D is possibly TRBD1 (7 bases). The CDR3 length is 12 residues. Per the germline V gene, CDR1 is SGHTA and CDR2 is FQGNSA. The V end lost 6 bases, the J end lost 7 bases, and 13 bases lay between the germline ends. CDR3 DNA: TGTGCCAGCAGGCGGGACAGATGGGAGCAGTACTTC. It specifies CASRRDRWEQYF.

The V gene is TRBV27, the J gene TRBJ2-1; D is unresolved. V was cut by 3 bases and J by 4 bases, with 1 base left in between. Germline CDR1 reads MNHEY; CDR2 reads SMNVEV (reference sequence). This CDR3 contains 11 residues. CDR3 bases: TGTGCCAGCAGTTTTTACAATGAGCAGTTCTTC. It translates to CASSFYNEQFF.

The DNA for the CDR3 is TGTGCCAGCTCGTCCGATTACGAGCAGTACTTC. This encodes CASSSDYEQYF. The rearrangement links TRBV18 to TRBJ2-7; D call uncertain. Between the trimmed V and J ends, which lost 6 bases and 4 bases, there was a span of 7 bases. CDR3 size: 11 residues. Germline CDR1 and CDR2: KGHSH and LQKENI.

V usage is TRBV2 and J usage is TRBJ2-7, with TRBD1 matching 9 bases. Losses at the gene ends were 4 bases for V and 5 bases for J; bases not matched to a gene: 3. This CDR3 is built from 13 residues. The germline V gene encodes CDR1 SNHLY and CDR2 FYNNEI. The CDR3 protein is CASSAGQGNEQYF. The CDR3, as DNA: TGTGCCAGCAGTGCGGGACAGGGAAACGAGCAGTACTTC.

The V and J genes are TRBV15 and TRBJ1-5; 8 bases align to TRBD1. This CDR3 contains 15 residues. V lost 4 bases, J lost 0 bases, and 2 bases stayed unmatched. Germline CDR1 LNHNV, CDR2 YYDKDF (reference sequence). CDR3 in DNA: TGTGCCACCAGCACGACAGGGGTTAGCAATCAGCCCCAGCATTTT. Residues: CATSTTGVSNQPQHF.

The V and J genes are TRBV1 and TRBJ2-3; whether TRBD2, the table's D call, matches the DNA was not checked. TRBV1 is a recognized pseudogene. CDR3 length: 13 residues. DNA for the CDR3: TGCACCAGCAGCCTCCTACGCACAGATACGCAGTATTTT. It yields the protein CTSSLLRTDTQYF.

The J gene is TRBJ2-7, the V gene TRBV5-4; possibly TRBD2 for D (6 bases). The CDR3 has 13 residues. V lost 0 bases to trimming and J lost 3 bases, with 7 bases between them. Germline CDR1 reads SGHNT; CDR2 reads YYREEE (reference sequence). Here the CDR3 reads CASSLEAGYEQYF. The CDR3 DNA is TGTGCCAGCAGCTTGGAAGCGGGCTACGAGCAGTACTTC. Complete variable domain (other parts from reference TRBV5-4 and TRBJ2-7): ETGVTQSPTHLIKTRGQQVTLRCSSQSGHNTVSWYQQALGQGPQFIFQYYREEENGRGNFPPRFSGLQFPNYSSELNVNALELDDSALYLCASSLEAGYEQYFGPGTRLTVT.

This rearrangement joins TRBV28 to TRBJ2-3; D unresolved. This CDR3 is 13 amino acids long. Per germline, CDR1 MDHEN and CDR2 SYDVKM. V lost 2 bases to trimming and J lost 2 bases, with 5 bases between them. This CDR3 is CASSLTATDTQYF. The CDR3 DNA reads as TGTGCCAGCAGTTTAACTGCCACAGATACGCAGTATTTT.